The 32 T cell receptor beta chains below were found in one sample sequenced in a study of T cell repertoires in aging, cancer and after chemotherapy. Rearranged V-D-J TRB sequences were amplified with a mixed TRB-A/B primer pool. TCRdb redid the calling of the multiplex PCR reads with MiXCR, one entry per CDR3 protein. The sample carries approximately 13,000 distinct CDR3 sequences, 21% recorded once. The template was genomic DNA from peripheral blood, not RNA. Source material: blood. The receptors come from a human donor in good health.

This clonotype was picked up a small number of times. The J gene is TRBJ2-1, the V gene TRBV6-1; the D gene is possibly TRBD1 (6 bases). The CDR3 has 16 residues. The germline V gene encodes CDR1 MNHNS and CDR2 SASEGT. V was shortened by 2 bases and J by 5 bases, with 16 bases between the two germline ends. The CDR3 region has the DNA TGTGCCAGCAGTGAATGGAGGCAGGGGTGGGACAATGAGCAGTTCTTC. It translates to CASSEWRQGWDNEQFF.

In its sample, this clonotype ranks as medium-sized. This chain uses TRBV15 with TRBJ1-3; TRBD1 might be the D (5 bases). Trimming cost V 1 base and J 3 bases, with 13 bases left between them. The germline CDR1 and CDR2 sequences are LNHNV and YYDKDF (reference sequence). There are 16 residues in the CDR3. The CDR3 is CATSRGAGLIGNTIYF. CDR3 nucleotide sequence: TGTGCCACCAGCAGAGGGGCAGGGTTGATTGGAAACACCATATATTTT.

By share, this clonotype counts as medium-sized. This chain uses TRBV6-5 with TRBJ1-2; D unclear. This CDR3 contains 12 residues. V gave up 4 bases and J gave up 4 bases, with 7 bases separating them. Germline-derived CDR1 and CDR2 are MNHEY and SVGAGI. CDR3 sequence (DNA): TGTGCCAGCAGTTCGATGGCCTATGGCTACACCTTC. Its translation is CASSSMAYGYTF.

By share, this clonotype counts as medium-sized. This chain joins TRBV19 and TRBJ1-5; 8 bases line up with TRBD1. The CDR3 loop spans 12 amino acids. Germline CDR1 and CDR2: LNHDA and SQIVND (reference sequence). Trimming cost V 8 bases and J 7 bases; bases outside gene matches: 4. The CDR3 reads CASGQGYQPQHF. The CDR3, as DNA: TGTGCCAGTGGACAGGGCTACCAGCCCCAGCATTTT.

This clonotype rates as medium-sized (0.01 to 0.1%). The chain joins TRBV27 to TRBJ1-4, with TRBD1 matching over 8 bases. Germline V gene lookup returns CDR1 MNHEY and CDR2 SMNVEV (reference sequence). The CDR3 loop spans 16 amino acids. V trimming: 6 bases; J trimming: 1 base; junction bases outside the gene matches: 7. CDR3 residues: CASSLTGGVTNEKLFF. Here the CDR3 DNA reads TGTGCCAGCAGCCTCACAGGGGGTGTAACTAATGAAAAACTGTTTTTT.

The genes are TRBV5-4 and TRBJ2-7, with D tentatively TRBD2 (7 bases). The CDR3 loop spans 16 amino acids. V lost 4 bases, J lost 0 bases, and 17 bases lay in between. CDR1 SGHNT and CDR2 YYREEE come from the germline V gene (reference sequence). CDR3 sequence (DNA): TGTGCCAGCAGCCAAAAGAGGGGGGGGAGCTCCTACGAGCAGTACTTC. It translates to CASSQKRGGSSYEQYF. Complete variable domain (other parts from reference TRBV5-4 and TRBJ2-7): ETGVTQSPTHLIKTRGQQVTLRCSSQSGHNTVSWYQQALGQGPQFIFQYYREEENGRGNFPPRFSGLQFPNYSSELNVNALELDDSALYLCASSQKRGGSSYEQYFGPGTRLTVT.

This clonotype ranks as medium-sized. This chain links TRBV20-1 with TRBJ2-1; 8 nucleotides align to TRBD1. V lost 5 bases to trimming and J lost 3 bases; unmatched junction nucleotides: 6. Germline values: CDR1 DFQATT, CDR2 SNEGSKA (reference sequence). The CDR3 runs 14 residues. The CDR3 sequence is CSARRDRSYNEQFF. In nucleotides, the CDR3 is TGCAGTGCTCGCCGGGACAGGAGCTACAATGAGCAGTTCTTC.

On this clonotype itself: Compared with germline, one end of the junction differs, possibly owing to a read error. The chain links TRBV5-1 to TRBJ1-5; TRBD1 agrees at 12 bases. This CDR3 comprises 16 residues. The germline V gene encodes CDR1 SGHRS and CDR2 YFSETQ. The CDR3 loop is CASSARGQGAGQPQHF. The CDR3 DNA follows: TGTGCCAGCAGCGCTAGGGGACAGGGGGCAGGGCAGCCCCAGCATTTT.

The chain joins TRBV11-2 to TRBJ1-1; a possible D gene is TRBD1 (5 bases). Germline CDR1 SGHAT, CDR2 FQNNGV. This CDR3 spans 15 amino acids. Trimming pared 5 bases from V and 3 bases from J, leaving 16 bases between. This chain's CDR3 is CASSARAGMDTEAFF. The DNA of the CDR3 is TGTGCCAGCAGCGCCCGGGCAGGGATGGACACTGAAGCTTTCTTT.

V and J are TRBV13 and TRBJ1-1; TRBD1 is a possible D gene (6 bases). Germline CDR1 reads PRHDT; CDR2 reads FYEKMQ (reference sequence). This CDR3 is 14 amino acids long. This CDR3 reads CVSRPQGGNTEAFF. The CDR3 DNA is TGTGTTAGCAGGCCACAGGGAGGGAACACTGAAGCTTTCTTT.

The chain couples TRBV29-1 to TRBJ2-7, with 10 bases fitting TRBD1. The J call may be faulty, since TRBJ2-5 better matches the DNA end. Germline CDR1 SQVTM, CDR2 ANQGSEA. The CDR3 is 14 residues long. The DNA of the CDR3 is TGCAGCGTTTCCTGGACAGGGGGTTCGGAGACCCAGTACTTC. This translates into CSVSWTGGSETQYF.

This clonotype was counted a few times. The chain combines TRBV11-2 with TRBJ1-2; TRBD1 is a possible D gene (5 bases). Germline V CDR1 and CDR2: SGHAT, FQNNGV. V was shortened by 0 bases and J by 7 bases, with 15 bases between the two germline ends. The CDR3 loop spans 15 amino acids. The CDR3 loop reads CASSLESGRGSGYTF. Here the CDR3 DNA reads TGTGCCAGCAGCTTAGAGTCCGGCCGGGGGTCTGGCTACACCTTC.

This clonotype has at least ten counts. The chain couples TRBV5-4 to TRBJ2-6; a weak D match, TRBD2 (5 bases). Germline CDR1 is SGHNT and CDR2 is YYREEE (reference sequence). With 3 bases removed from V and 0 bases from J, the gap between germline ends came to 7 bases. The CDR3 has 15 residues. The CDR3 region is CASSSSGSGANVLTF. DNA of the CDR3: TGTGCCAGCAGCTCCAGCGGCTCTGGGGCCAACGTCCTGACTTTC. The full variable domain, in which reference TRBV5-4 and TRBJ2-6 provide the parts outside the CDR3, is ETGVTQSPTHLIKTRGQQVTLRCSSQSGHNTVSWYQQALGQGPQFIFQYYREEENGRGNFPPRFSGLQFPNYSSELNVNALELDDSALYLCASSSSGSGANVLTFGAGSRLTVL.

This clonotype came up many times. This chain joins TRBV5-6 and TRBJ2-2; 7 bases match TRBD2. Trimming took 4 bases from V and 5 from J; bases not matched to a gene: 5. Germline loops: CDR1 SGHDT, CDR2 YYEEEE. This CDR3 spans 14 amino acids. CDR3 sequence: CASSRDYPTGELFF. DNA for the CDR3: TGTGCCAGCAGCAGGGACTACCCGACCGGGGAGCTGTTTTTT. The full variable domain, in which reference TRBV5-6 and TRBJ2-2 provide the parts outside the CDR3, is DAGVTQSPTHLIKTRGQQVTLRCSPKSGHDTVSWYQQALGQGPQFIFQYYEEEERQRGNFPDRFSGHQFPNYSSELNVNALLLGDSALYLCASSRDYPTGELFFGEGSRLTVL.

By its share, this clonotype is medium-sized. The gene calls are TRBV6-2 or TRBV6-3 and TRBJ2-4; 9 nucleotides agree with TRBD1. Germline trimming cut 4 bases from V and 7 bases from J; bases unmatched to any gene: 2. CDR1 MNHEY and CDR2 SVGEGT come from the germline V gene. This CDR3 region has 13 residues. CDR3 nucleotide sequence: TGTGCCAGCAGTTCCGGGACAGGGAACATTCAGTACTTC. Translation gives CASSSGTGNIQYF.

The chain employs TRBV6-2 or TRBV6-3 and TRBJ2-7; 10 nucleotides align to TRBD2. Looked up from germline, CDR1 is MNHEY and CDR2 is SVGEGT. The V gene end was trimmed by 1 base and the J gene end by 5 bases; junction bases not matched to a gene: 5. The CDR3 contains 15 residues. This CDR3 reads CASSYLGLATDEQYF. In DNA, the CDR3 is TGTGCCAGCAGTTACTTGGGACTAGCGACCGACGAGCAGTACTTC.

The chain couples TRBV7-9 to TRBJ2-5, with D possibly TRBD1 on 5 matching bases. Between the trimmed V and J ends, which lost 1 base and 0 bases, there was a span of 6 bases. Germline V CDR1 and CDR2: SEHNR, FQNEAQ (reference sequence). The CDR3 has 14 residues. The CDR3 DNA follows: TGTGCCAGCAGCTTAGTAGGGGACCAAGAGACCCAGTACTTC. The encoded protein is CASSLVGDQETQYF. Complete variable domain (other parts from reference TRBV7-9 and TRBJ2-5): DTGVSQNPRHKITKRGQNVTFRCDPISEHNRLYWYRQTLGQGPEFLTYFQNEAQLEKSRLLSDRFSAERPKGSFSTLEIQRTEQGDSAMYLCASSLVGDQETQYFGPGTRLLVL.

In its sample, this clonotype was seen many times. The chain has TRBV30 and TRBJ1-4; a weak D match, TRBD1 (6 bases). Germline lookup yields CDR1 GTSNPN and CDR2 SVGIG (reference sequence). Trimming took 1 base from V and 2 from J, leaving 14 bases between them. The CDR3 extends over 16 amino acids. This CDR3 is CAWSGARGGTNEKLFF. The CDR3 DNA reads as TGTGCCTGGAGTGGGGCCCGAGGGGGGACTAATGAAAAACTGTTTTTT.

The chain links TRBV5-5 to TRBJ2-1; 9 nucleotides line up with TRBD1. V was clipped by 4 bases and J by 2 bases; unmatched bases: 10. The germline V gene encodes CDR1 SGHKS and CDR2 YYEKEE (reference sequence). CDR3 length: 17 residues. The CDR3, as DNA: TGTGCCAGCAGCAGCCGGGACAGGGCCTCCCCCTACAATGAGCAGTTCTTC. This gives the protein CASSSRDRASPYNEQFF.

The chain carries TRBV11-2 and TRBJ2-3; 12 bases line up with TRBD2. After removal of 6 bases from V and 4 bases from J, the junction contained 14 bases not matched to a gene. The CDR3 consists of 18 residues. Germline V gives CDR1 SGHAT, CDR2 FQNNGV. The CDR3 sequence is CASRGASGGVLFADTQYF. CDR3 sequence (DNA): TGTGCCAGCAGGGGGGCTAGCGGGGGGGTCCTCTTTGCAGATACGCAGTATTTT.

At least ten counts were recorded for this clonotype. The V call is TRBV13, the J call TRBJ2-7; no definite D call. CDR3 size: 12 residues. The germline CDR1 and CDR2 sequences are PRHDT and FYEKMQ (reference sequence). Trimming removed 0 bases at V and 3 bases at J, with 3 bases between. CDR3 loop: CASSLGGYEQYF. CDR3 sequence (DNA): TGTGCCAGCAGCTTAGGGGGCTACGAGCAGTACTTC.

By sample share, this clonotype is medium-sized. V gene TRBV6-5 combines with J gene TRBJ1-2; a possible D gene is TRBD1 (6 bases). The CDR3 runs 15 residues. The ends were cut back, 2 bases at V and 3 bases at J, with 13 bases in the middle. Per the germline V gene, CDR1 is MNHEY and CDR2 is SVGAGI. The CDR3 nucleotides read TGTGCCAGCAGTTACGGTGGTGGACAGCACTATGGCTACACCTTC. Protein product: CASSYGGGQHYGYTF.

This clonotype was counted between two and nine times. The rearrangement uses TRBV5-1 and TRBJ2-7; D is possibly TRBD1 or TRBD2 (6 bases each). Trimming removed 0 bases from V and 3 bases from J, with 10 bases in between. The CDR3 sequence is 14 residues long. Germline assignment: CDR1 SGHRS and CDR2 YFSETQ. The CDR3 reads CASSLEGGGYEQYF. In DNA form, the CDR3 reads TGCGCCAGCAGCTTGGAAGGGGGAGGCTACGAGCAGTACTTC.

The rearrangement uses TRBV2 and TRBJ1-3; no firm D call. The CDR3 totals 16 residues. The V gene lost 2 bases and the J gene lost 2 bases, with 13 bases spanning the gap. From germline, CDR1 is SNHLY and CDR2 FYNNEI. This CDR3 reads CASSETWAVAGNTIYF. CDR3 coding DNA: TGTGCCAGCAGTGAAACTTGGGCAGTTGCTGGAAACACCATATATTTT.

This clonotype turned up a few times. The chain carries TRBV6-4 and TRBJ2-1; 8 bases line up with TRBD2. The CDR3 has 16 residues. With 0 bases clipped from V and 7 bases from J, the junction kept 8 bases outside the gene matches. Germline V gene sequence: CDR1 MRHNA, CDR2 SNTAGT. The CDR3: CASSDSETGGPNEQFF. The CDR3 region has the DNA TGTGCCAGCAGTGACTCAGAAACGGGGGGGCCGAATGAGCAGTTCTTC.

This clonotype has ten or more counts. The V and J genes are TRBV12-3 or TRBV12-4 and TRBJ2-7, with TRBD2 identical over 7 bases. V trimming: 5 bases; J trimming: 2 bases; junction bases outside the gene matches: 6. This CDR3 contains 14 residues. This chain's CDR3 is CASSAGRRAYEQYF. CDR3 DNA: TGTGCCAGCAGTGCCGGGAGGAGGGCCTACGAGCAGTACTTC.

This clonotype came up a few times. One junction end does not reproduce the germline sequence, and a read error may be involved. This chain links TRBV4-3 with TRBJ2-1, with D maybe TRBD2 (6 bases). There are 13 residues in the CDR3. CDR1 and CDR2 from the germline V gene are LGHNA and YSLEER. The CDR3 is CASSQVGSSGPFF. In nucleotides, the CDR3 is TGTGCCAGCAGCCAAGTAGGGAGTAGCGGCCCGTTCTTC.

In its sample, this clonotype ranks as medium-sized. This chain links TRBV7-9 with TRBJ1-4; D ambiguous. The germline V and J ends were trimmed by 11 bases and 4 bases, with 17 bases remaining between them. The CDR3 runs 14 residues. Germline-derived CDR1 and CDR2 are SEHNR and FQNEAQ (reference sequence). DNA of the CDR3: TGTGCCGGAGGGCGTGGCGAGGGTAATGAAAAACTGTTTTTT. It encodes CAGGRGEGNEKLFF.

CDR3 coding DNA: TGTGCCAGCAGCCCCCGATCCCATGAAGCTTTCTTT. Its protein is CASSPRSHEAFF. J is TRBJ1-1 and V is TRBV6-6; no clear D. The CDR3 loop spans 12 amino acids. Trimming stripped 6 bases from V and 7 bases from J, with 12 bases between. Germline CDR1 reads MNHNY; CDR2 reads SVGAGI (reference sequence).

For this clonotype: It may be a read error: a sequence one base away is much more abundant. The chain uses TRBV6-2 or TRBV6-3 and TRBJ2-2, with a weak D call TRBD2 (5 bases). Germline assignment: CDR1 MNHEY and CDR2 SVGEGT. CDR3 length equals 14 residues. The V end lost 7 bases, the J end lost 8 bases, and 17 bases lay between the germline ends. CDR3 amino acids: CASTSDNRRGELFF. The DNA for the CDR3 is TGTGCCAGCACCAGTGACAATAGGAGGGGGGAGCTGTTTTTT.

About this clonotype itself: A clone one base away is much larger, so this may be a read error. The CDR3 protein is CAVGAYGELSF. The DNA for the CDR3 is TGTGCCGTAGGGGCCTACGGGGAGCTGTCTTTT. The V gene is TRBV6-5, the J gene TRBJ2-2; the D gene could be TRBD1 or TRBD2 (5 bases each). CDR1 MNHEY and CDR2 SVGAGI come from the germline V gene. There are 11 residues in the CDR3.

Here the CDR3 reads CASSSPLRQGGEAFF. The CDR3 DNA is TGTGCCAGCAGCTCCCCCCTGAGACAGGGGGGTGAAGCTTTCTTT. The rearrangement uses TRBV7-2 and TRBJ1-1; 9 bases are shared with TRBD1. The CDR3 is 15 residues long. Looked up from germline, CDR1 is SGHTA and CDR2 is FQGNSA. The J segment lost 7 bases and the V segment lost 4 bases, leaving 10 bases of the junction unmatched.